This passage covers 14 T cell receptor beta chains from one sample sequenced in a study of T cell responses to AZD1222 COVID-19 vaccine. Here immunoSEQ multiplex PCR was the method, and the copy in TCRdb shows in-frame clones only, minus some. The sample records some 150,000 clones, 89% being singletons. Sequencing was performed on peripheral blood, taken on day 0 of AZD1222 vaccination. The receptors come from an adult in good health.

The chain is built from TRBV5-1 and TRBJ1-3; 7 bases agree with TRBD1. With V trimmed by 4 bases and J by 4 bases, 11 bases remained unmatched. Germline V gene data show CDR1 as SGHRS and CDR2 as YFSETQ. The CDR3 spans 16 residues. This chain's CDR3 is CASSPRTGSRGNTIYF. The CDR3 coding sequence is TGCGCCAGCAGCCCAAGGACAGGATCGAGAGGAAACACCATATATTTT.

As DNA, the CDR3 is TGTGCCAGCAGTGCGCAGGGCGTTGACACAGATACGCAGTATTTT. Encoded protein: CASSAQGVDTDTQYF. The chain joins TRBV2 to TRBJ2-3, with a weak D call TRBD1 (5 bases). V was pared by 4 bases and J by 2 bases, with 13 bases between. This CDR3 is 15 amino acids long. CDR1 and CDR2 from the germline V gene are SNHLY and FYNNEI.

The rearrangement links TRBV28 to TRBJ1-2, with D unresolved. CDR3 length: 11 amino acids. V dropped 8 bases and J dropped 1 base, with 5 bases sitting between them. Looked up from germline, CDR1 is MDHEN and CDR2 is SYDVKM. The CDR3 region is CASWVNYGYTF. CDR3 bases: TGTGCCAGCTGGGTTAACTATGGCTACACCTTC.

The chain recombines TRBV7-3 with TRBJ1-6; D uncertain. Trimming pared 0 bases from V and 0 bases from J, leaving 9 bases between. Per germline, CDR1 SGHTA and CDR2 FQGTGA. The CDR3 length is 17 residues. The CDR3 reads CASSLTGPSSYNSPLHF. CDR3 DNA sequence: TGTGCCAGCAGCTTAACAGGGCCGAGCTCCTATAATTCACCCCTCCACTTT.

The chain is built from TRBV4-2 and TRBJ2-1; TRBD1 aligns across 8 bases. This CDR3 is built from 15 residues. J was trimmed by 3 bases and V by 4 bases; bases with no gene match: 5. The germline gives CDR1 LGHNA, CDR2 YNFKEQ. CDR3 protein: CASSRTGQDYNEQFF. The CDR3 DNA follows: TGTGCCAGCAGCCGAACGGGACAGGACTACAATGAGCAGTTCTTC.

This chain uses TRBV6-5 with TRBJ2-1; D not resolved. Trimming cost V 3 bases and J 3 bases, with 12 bases left between them. Germline loops: CDR1 MNHEY, CDR2 SVGAGI. The CDR3 is 15 residues long. CDR3 nucleotide sequence: TGTGCCAGCAGTTATAATATCGGTTTCTACAATGAGCAGTTCTTC. Amino acids: CASSYNIGFYNEQFF.

J is TRBJ1-1 and V is TRBV6-1, with no clear D. Germline V gene sequence: CDR1 MNHNS, CDR2 SASEGT. Trimming pared 1 base from V and 3 bases from J, leaving 6 bases between. The length of the CDR3 is 13 residues. The CDR3 here is CASSEVGYTEAFF. The CDR3 DNA is TGTGCCAGCAGTGAAGTTGGCTACACTGAAGCTTTCTTT.

This clone has just one count. CDR3 region: CASSLRVVGSFF. CDR3 DNA: TGTGCCAGCAGTTTAAGGGTTGTCGGTTCTTTCTTT. This chain connects TRBV28 to TRBJ1-1; the D is unclear. This CDR3 is built from 12 residues. Germline lookup yields CDR1 MDHEN and CDR2 SYDVKM. Trimming stripped 2 bases from V and 12 bases from J, with 13 bases between.

The gene calls are TRBV11-2 and TRBJ2-4; either TRBD1 or TRBD2 may supply D (5 bases each). V lost 0 bases and J lost 0, with 18 bases in between. The length of the CDR3 is 19 residues. Germline V gene lookup returns CDR1 SGHAT and CDR2 FQNNGV. CDR3 DNA: TGTGCCAGCAGCTTAGAACAATCCGGGACGGACATAGCCAAAAACATTCAGTACTTC. Protein product: CASSLEQSGTDIAKNIQYF.

The J gene is TRBJ1-2, the V gene TRBV6-2 or TRBV6-3, with 9 bases identical to TRBD1. The CDR3 sequence is 13 residues long. Germline trimming cut 1 base from V and 6 bases from J; bases unmatched to any gene: 0. Germline CDR1 MNHEY, CDR2 SVGEGT. The CDR3 here is CASSYWDRDGYTF. In DNA, the CDR3 is TGTGCCAGCAGTTACTGGGACAGGGATGGCTACACCTTC.

This sequence joins TRBV6-1 and TRBJ2-7, with D possibly being TRBD2 (5 bases). Looked up from germline, CDR1 is MNHNS and CDR2 is SASEGT. V lost 3 bases and J lost 0, with 12 bases in between. This CDR3 has 15 residues. CDR3 loop: CASSEITGTSYEQYF. The DNA for the CDR3 is TGTGCCAGCAGTGAGATAACGGGAACCTCCTACGAGCAGTACTTC.

The rearrangement links TRBV27 to TRBJ2-7, with 7 bases fitting TRBD2. CDR1 and CDR2 (germline): MNHEY, SMNVEV (reference sequence). With V trimmed by 4 bases and J by 2 bases, 5 bases remained unmatched. This CDR3 contains 14 residues. The CDR3 loop reads CASSYSGQTYEQYF. In DNA form, the CDR3 reads TGTGCCAGCAGTTATAGCGGGCAGACCTACGAGCAGTACTTC.

CDR3 nucleotides: TGTGCCAGCAGCCCAGGGAAGGGGGGACTAGCGCGTAATGAGCAGTTCTTC. It is translated as CASSPGKGGLARNEQFF. V is TRBV3-1 (or the pseudogene TRBV3-2) and J is TRBJ2-1, with 10 nucleotides matching TRBD2. Germline assignment: CDR1 LGHDT and CDR2 YNNKEL (reference sequence). Trimming at V came to 4 bases and at J to 7 bases, leaving 13 bases not matched to a gene. The CDR3 loop spans 17 amino acids.

This rearrangement joins TRBV12-5 to TRBJ2-5; 10 nucleotides agree with TRBD2. The CDR3 covers 18 residues. The germline V gene encodes CDR1 LGHNT and CDR2 FRNRAP. Trimming cost V 0 bases and J 2 bases; bases outside gene matches: 9. CDR3 amino acids: CASGLVLRASGGQETQYF. CDR3 DNA: TGTGCTAGTGGTTTGGTACTTCGGGCTAGCGGGGGTCAAGAGACCCAGTACTTC. Variable domain in full (rest from reference TRBV12-5 and TRBJ2-5): DARVTQTPRHKVTEMGQEVTMRCQPILGHNTVFWYRQTMMQGLELLAYFRNRAPLDDSGMPKDRFSAEMPDATLATLKIQPSEPRDSAVYFCASGLVLRASGGQETQYFGPGTRLLVL.